Given below is one T cell receptor (beta chain) in context. Its antigen is not known. This entry comes from a study of Tregs in tolerant kidney transplant recipients. Study observations and caveats: Changing PCR primers prevented nucleotide comparison between some patients' samples.

Method: immunoSEQ multiplex PCR; TCRdb's copy keeps in-frame clones and lacks some. The data show 20,000 to 25,000 clones, approximately 81% seen once. CDR3 length equals 15 residues. With V trimmed by 4 bases and J by 1 base, 4 bases remained unmatched. Germline V gene sequence: CDR1 LNHDA, CDR2 SQIVND (reference sequence). Mixed chimerism was transient after nonmyeloablative marrow transplants from related graft donors. The genes are TRBV19 and TRBJ2-5; 9 nucleotides match TRBD2. Specimen: CD8+ T cells from blood (PBMCs), collected 6 months after the transplant. This sequence was found in a human patient who received a combined kidney and bone marrow transplant. The graft donor may account for some of the T cells. The CDR3 DNA is TGTGCCAGTAGTAGAACTAGCGGGCTCCAAGAGACCCAGTACTTC. The encoded protein is CASSRTSGLQETQYF.